This T cell receptor (beta chain) comes out of a study of T cell responses to AZD1222 COVID-19 vaccine. As for the study in general: Timing groups of about 4 and about 12 weeks for second doses were pooled. Study-level findings and limits: Vaccination with two AZD1222 doses was followed by a rise in Spike-specific TCR breadth and depth.

TCRdb keeps only in-frame clones here, not all; method: immunoSEQ multiplex PCR. The table records 100,000 to 150,000 clones, 86% of them present only once. Trimming took off 4 bases at V and 3 bases at J, with 14 bases between the two ends. The CDR3 runs to 14 residues. Germline assignment: CDR1 SGDLS and CDR2 YYNGEE. In the case of this clone: What it binds is unknown.

V usage is TRBV9 and J usage is TRBJ2-7; D is perhaps TRBD2 (6 bases). The source was peripheral blood, collected on day 0 of AZD1222 vaccination. This clonotype originated in an adult in good health. The CDR3 DNA reads as TGTGCCAGCAGCCCAGAGGGGACTTACTACGAGCAGTACTTC. This sequence encodes CASSPEGTYYEQYF.